The text below deals with one T cell receptor (beta chain). Methods used by the authors: Estimation of nucleated cell counts was performed using reference gene primer amplification. Generated by immunoSEQ multiplex PCR, the TCRdb table keeps only in-frame clones and is missing some. V and J calls and clone size are given by that table; D and trimming were obtained from the DNA. This repertoire shows 220,000 or so clones, about nine tenths found once; its top ten account for around 0.87%. This sample was included in a study of blood T cell repertoires in COVID-19. V gave up 2 bases and J gave up 0 bases, with 8 bases separating them. The CDR3 spans 15 residues. Per germline, CDR1 LGHDT and CDR2 YNNKEL (reference sequence). Ages ranged from about 18 to 90 years, with residence in approximately 25 US areas. Researchers sorted participants into cohorts using their self-reported clinical history.

The sequence was obtained from a man aged 50 or older who had been exposed to COVID-19. The chain joins TRBV3-1 (or the pseudogene TRBV3-2) to TRBJ1-3; D call uncertain. The sample taken for sequencing was PBMCs or T cells enriched from blood (not recorded which). The DNA for the CDR3 is TGTGCCAGCAGCCAACTCCCTAGCTCTGGAAACACCATATATTTT. As protein: CASSQLPSSGNTIYF.